The next 8 T cell receptor beta chains were all read from a single sample in a study of PD-L1 blockade in urothelial cancer (TCRdb year 2017). Libraries were constructed by the immunoSEQ multiplex PCR assay. TCRdb mirrors the immuneACCESS table, restricted to in-frame sequences. Some clones are absent from its copies; in checked studies, under half trace to an unresolved V gene, and the reason for the others is unknown. The sample profile shows tens of thousands of clones; 75% to 85% of them were found once. Around 5.7% of the sample is held by the ten biggest clonotypes. The time point label corresponds to: pretreatment peripheral blood. Specimen: PBMCs, collected around atezolizumab (anti-PD-L1) treatment. These receptors all stem from a man aged 65 to 85 with urothelial cancer.

This clone occurred a few times. The chain joins TRBV6-5 to TRBJ1-1; D uncertain. CDR1 is MNHEY, CDR2 SVGAGI, per germline. This CDR3 is 13 amino acids long. Trimming removed 6 bases from V and 0 bases from J, with 8 bases in between. The CDR3, as DNA: TGTGCCAGCAGCCCTCAGATGAACACTGAAGCTTTCTTT. Protein product: CASSPQMNTEAFF.

The chain couples TRBV4-1 to TRBJ1-2, with D maybe TRBD1 (6 bases). This CDR3 is built from 15 residues. The V end lost 1 base, the J end lost 7 bases, and 16 bases lay between the germline ends. Germline loops: CDR1 MGHRA, CDR2 YSYEKL. CDR3 sequence reads: CASSQVERGLSGYTF. CDR3 bases: TGCGCCAGCAGCCAAGTTGAGCGGGGGCTGAGTGGCTACACCTTC.

The chain joins TRBV7-2 to TRBJ1-2; weak D call: TRBD1 (6 bases). The ends were cut back, 1 base at V and 4 bases at J, with 10 bases in the middle. The CDR3 runs 14 residues. Germline assignment: CDR1 SGHTA and CDR2 FQGNSA. CDR3 DNA sequence: TGTGCCAGCAGCTTAGTTGGCAGGGGCTATGGCTACACCTTC. The encoded protein is CASSLVGRGYGYTF.

The genes are TRBV4-3 and TRBJ2-7, with 8 bases lining up with TRBD2. The CDR3 contains 15 residues. V lost 3 bases and J lost 6; bases outside the gene matches: 10. Looked up from germline, CDR1 is LGHNA and CDR2 is YSLEER. DNA for the CDR3: TGCGCCAGCAGCCAGACGCTAGCGGGTCAGCGCGAGCAGTACTTC. This sequence encodes CASSQTLAGQREQYF.

This chain joins TRBV5-3 and TRBJ2-7, with TRBD1 matching 9 bases. TRBV5-3 is reported as an ORF; its role is uncertain. After removal of 5 bases from V and 2 bases from J, the junction contained 5 bases not matched to a gene. CDR3 length: 14 amino acids. CDR3 region: CARRTGTGPYEQYF. The CDR3 DNA reads TGTGCCAGAAGGACCGGGACAGGGCCCTACGAGCAGTACTTC.

The rearrangement uses TRBV6-5 and TRBJ2-7; 13 bases fit TRBD2. Germline-derived CDR1 and CDR2 are MNHEY and SVGAGI. CDR3 length: 16 residues. Trimming removed 0 bases from V and 3 bases from J; junction bases left unmatched: 2. CDR3 DNA sequence: TGTGCCAGCAGTTACTCGGGACTAGCGGGAATCTACGAGCAGTACTTC. Translated, it gives CASSYSGLAGIYEQYF.

The chain combines TRBV6-7 with TRBJ2-7, with D possibly being TRBD1 (5 bases). TRBV6-7 is noted as an ORF with a role that remains uncertain. The CDR3 length is 17 residues. V dropped 5 bases and J dropped 2 bases, with 22 bases sitting between them. This chain's CDR3 is CASSHQTLQVTPYEQYF. The CDR3, as DNA: TGTGCCAGCAGTCACCAGACGCTACAGGTTACTCCCTACGAGCAGTACTTC.

The chain joins TRBV4-1 to TRBJ1-1; 11 nucleotides match TRBD1. There are 14 residues in the CDR3. Germline CDR1 reads MGHRA; CDR2 reads YSYEKL. Trimming at V came to 4 bases and at J to 6 bases, leaving 4 bases not matched to a gene. The CDR3 spells CASSLGQGASEAFF. As DNA, the CDR3 is TGCGCCAGCAGCCTAGGACAGGGGGCCTCTGAAGCTTTCTTT.